Below, one T cell receptor beta chain is given with its context. This clonotype was seen ten or more times. Its antigen has not been determined. The record has no base qualities; no much larger clone is one base away. Library method: 5' RACE. Data came from an Illumina HiSeq 2000. Template switching added a universal primer binding site, and the final cDNA carried a unique molecular identifier that allowed TCR cDNA molecules to be counted accurately. Specific primers in the conserved constant-segment region were used to synthesize first-strand cDNA for TCR alpha and beta chains. To control for contamination, each cDNA library was double barcoded with a SMART-Mk sample barcode plus Illumina barcodes. Two successive PCR steps introduced TruSeq adapter sequences along with Illumina sample barcodes. Sequencing of the TCR alpha and beta cDNA libraries was done on the Illumina HiSeq platform using custom primers. The original methods were these. Unique molecular identifiers were extracted from raw reads with MiGEC, and CDR3 positions were determined with MiXCR. For each individual, recombination models were inferred using an EM algorithm with the repgenHMM and IGoR tools. Shared clonotype analysis was performed with the tcR package in R, normalizing sharing by the product of cloneset sizes. Out-of-frame nonproductive sequences were analyzed to study raw recombination free of thymic and clonal selection effects. TCRdb reanalyzed the raw reads on its own, using fastp at Q25 for trimming and MiXCR for clone calling, and kept in-frame beta chains. Entries are consolidated by CDR3 protein sequence, retaining the most common genes and DNA. None of the V and J calls come from the authors' own analysis; TCRdb made them. For this sample the table gives about 890,000 distinct CDR3 sequences, of which about 12% were detected only once. The leading ten clones occupy around 1.5% of the sample.

This specimen belongs to a study of identical twins (dated by TCRdb to about 2016). In terms of the full investigation: The study deep-sequenced TCR alpha and beta repertoires from monozygotic twins, unrelated adults of various ages and cord blood to test whether fetal clonotypes persist. To rule out contamination, the twin experiments were replicated at different times with different library preparation protocols. General study outcomes and caveats: The excess sharing between twins in beta out-of-frame sequences was weaker because fewer shared sequences reduced the signal-to-noise ratio. Invariant T cells such as MAIT and iNKT could partly confound zero-insertion analyses, though diverse VJ usage argued against this for most clonotypes. Compared with coincidental sharing between unrelated individuals, out-of-frame TCR alpha sequences shared between twins showed an excess of sequences with low generation probability. Fewer insertions were carried by abundant cord blood beta clonotypes; a weaker similar trend was observed in young adult naive repertoires, while no such trend was observed in memory repertoires. Conclusions relied on cross-sectional statistical analysis, since the same donors could not be followed over many years. In monozygotic twins, out-of-frame TCR alpha sharing was systematically underestimated by recombination models, although the models agreed with sharing between unrelated individuals.

The CDR3, cysteine through phenylalanine, is 13 amino acids long. The DNA shown is the 39-base CDR3, in frame from base 1. Relative to germline, V is 0 bases shorter and J is 7 bases shorter, with 7 bases between their ends. Via the germline V gene (reference sequence), CDR1 is SEHNR and CDR2 FQNEAQ. All donors were healthy Caucasians. The twin cohort comprised three pairs of female monozygotic twins, all aged roughly 18 to 30 years. Peripheral blood mononuclear cells were the source from which RNA for the TCR libraries was isolated. The same specimen was also included in a second study, on yellow fever vaccine responses in identical twins. As that second study puts it: According to the authors, the vaccine-induced T cell response in identical twins seemed to be partly convergent and partly specific to each individual. The study precisely tracked vaccine-responding T cell clones in identical twins.

Sequencing was done on a sample of PBMCs. This clonotype was obtained from a woman between 18 and 29 years old in good health. The sequence is built from TRBV7-9 and TRBJ2-1; possibly the D gene is TRBD1, per 6 matching bases. The DNA sequence is given as TGTGCCAGCAGCTTAGCGGGGGCAAATGAGCAGTTCTTC. It translates to CASSLAGANEQFF.